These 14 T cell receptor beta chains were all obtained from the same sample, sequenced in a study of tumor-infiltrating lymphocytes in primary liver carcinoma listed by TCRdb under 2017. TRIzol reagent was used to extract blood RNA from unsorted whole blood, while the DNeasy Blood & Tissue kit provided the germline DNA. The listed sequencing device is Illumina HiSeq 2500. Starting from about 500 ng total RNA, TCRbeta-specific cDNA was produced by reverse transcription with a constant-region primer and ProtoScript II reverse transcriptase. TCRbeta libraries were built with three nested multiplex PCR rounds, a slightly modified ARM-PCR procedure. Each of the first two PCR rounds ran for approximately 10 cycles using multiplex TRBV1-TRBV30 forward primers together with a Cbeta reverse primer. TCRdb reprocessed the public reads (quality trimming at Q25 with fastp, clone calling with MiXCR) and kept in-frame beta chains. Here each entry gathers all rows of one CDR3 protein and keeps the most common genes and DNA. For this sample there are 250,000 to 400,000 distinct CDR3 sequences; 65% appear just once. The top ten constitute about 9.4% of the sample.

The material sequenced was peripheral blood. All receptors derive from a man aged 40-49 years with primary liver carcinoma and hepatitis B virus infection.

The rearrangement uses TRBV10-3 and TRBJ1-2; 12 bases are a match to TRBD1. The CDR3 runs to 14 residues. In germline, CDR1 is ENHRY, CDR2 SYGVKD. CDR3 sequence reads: CTARGQGASRGYTF. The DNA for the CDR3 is TGTACCGCCCGGGGACAGGGGGCATCAAGGGGCTACACCTTC.

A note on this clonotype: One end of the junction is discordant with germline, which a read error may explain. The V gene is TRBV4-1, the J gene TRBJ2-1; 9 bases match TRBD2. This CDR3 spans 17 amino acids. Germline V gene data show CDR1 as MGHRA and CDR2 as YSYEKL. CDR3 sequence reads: CASSLRGVAGGRSEQFF. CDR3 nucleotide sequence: TGCGCTAGCAGCCTCAGAGGGGTGGCGGGAGGGCGTAGTGAGCAGTTCTTC.

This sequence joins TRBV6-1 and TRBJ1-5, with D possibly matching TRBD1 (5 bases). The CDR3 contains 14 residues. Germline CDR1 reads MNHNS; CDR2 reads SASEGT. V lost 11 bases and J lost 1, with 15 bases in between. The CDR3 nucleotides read TGTGCCGGCCGCCTGGGGCAGAGCAATCAGCCCCAGCATTTT. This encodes CAGRLGQSNQPQHF.

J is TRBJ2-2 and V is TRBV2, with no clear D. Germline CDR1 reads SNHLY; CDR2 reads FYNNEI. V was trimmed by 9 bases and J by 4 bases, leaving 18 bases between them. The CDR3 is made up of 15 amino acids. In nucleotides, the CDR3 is TGTGCCAGGGAGAACTTCGGCTTACCCACCGGGGAGCTGTTTTTT. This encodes CARENFGLPTGELFF.

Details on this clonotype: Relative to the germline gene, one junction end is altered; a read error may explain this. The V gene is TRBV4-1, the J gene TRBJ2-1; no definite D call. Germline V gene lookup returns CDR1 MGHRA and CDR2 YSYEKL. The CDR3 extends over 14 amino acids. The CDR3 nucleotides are TGCGCCAGCGGCCAAGATTGGAGCACCAATGAGCAGTTCTTC. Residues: CASGQDWSTNEQFF.

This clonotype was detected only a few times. The CDR3 is CASSETGAYQETQYF. The CDR3 DNA is TGTGCCAGCAGCGAGACAGGAGCATACCAAGAGACCCAGTACTTC. This chain joins TRBV7-8 and TRBJ2-5; possibly TRBD1 for D (6 bases). Per germline, CDR1 SGHVS and CDR2 FQNEAQ. The CDR3 sequence is 15 residues long. Trimming removed 5 bases at V and 0 bases at J, with 13 bases between.

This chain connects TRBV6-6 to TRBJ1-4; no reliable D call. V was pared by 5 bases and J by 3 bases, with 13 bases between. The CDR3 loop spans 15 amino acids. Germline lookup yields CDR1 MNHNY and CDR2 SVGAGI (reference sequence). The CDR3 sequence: CASSPLELANEKLFF. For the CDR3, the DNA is TGTGCCAGCAGTCCCCTAGAGCTCGCTAATGAAAAACTGTTTTTT.

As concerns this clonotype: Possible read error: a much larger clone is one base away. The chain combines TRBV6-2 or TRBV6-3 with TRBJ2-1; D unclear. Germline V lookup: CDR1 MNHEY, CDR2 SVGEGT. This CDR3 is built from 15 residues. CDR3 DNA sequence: TGTGCCAGCAGTTATACGGGTGGCTCCTACAAAGAGCAGTTCTTC. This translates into CASSYTGGSYKEQFF.

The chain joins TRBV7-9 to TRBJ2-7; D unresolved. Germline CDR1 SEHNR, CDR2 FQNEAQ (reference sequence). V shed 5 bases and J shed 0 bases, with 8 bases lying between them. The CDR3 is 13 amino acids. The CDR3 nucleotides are TGTGCCAGCAGCCCGTTGAGCTCCTACGAGCAGTACTTC. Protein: CASSPLSSYEQYF.

In DNA, the CDR3 is TGCGCCAGCAGCATACGGGACAACAACAATGAGCAGTTCTTC. Translated, it gives CASSIRDNNNEQFF. The chain uses TRBV5-1 and TRBJ2-1; TRBD1 might be the D (6 bases). CDR1 is SGHRS and CDR2 is YFSETQ in the germline V gene. Trimming took off 4 bases at V and 5 bases at J, with 13 bases between the two ends. The CDR3 length is 14 residues. The full variable domain, rest sourced from reference TRBV5-1 and TRBJ2-1, is KAGVTQTPRYLIKTRGQQVTLSCSPISGHRSVSWYQQTPGQGLQFLFEYFSETQRNKGNFPGRFSGRQFSNSRSEMNVSTLELGDSALYLCASSIRDNNNEQFFGPGTRLTVL.

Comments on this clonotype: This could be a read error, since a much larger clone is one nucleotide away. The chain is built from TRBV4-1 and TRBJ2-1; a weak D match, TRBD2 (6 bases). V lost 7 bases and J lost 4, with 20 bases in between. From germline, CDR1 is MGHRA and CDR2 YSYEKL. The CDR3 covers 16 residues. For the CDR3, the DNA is TGCGCCAGCAACCATGTCGGGAGAGTGGATTACAATGAGCAGTTCTTC. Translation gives CASNHVGRVDYNEQFF.

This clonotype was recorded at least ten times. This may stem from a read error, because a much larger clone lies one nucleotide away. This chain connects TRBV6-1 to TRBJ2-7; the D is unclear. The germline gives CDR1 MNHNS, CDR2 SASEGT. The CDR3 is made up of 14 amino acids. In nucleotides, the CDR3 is TGTACCAGCAAACTCACAGTTACGTCCTACGAGCAGTACTTC. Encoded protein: CTSKLTVTSYEQYF.

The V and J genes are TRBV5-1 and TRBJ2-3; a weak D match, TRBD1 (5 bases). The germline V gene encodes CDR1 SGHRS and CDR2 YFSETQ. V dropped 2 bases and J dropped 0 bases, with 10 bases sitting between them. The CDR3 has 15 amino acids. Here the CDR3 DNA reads TGCGCCAGCAGCTTCTGGGGCCTTAGCACAGATACGCAGTATTTT. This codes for CASSFWGLSTDTQYF. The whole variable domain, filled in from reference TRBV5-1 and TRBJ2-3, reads KAGVTQTPRYLIKTRGQQVTLSCSPISGHRSVSWYQQTPGQGLQFLFEYFSETQRNKGNFPGRFSGRQFSNSRSEMNVSTLELGDSALYLCASSFWGLSTDTQYFGPGTRLTVL.

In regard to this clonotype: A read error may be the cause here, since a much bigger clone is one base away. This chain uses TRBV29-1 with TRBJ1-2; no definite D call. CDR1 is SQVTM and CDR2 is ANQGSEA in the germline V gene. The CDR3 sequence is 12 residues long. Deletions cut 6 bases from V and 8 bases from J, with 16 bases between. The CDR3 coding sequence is TGCAGCGTATTGGACCCAGAGGAAGGCTACACCTTC. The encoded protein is CSVLDPEEGYTF. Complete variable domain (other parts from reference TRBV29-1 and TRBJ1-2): SAVISQKPSRDICQRGTSLTIQCQVDSQVTMMFWYRQQPGQSLTLIATANQGSEATYESGFVIDKFPISRPNLTFSTLTVSNMSPEDSSIYLCSVLDPEEGYTFGSGTRLTVV.